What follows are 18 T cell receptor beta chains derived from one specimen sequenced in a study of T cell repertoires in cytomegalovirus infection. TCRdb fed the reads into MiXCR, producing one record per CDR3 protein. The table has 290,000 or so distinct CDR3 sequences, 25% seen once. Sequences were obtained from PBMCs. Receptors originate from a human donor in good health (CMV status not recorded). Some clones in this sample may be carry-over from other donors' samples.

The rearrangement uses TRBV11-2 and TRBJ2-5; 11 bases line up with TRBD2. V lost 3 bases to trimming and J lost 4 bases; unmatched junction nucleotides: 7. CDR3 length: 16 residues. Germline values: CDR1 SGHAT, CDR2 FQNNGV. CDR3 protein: CASSLLAGGLGETQYF. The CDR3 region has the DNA TGTGCCAGCAGCTTGTTAGCGGGGGGGCTTGGAGAGACCCAGTACTTC.

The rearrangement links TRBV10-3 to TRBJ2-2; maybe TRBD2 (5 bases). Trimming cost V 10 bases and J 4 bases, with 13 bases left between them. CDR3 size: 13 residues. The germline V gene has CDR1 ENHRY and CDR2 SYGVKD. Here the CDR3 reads CATQSGGTGELFF. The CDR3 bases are TGTGCCACCCAATCAGGAGGCACCGGGGAGCTGTTTTTT.

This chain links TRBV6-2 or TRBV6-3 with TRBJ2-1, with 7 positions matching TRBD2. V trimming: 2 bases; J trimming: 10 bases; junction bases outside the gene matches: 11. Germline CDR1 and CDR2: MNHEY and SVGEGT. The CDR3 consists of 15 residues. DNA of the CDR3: TGTGCCAGCAGTTACGGCGGGACGGGGGGTAGGGAGCAGTTCTTC. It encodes CASSYGGTGGREQFF.

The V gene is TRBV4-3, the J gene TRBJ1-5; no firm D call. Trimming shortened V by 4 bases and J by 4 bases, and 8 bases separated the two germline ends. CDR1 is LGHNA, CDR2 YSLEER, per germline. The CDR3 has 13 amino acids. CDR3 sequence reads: CASSPKINQPQHF. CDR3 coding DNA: TGCGCCAGCAGCCCCAAGATTAATCAGCCCCAGCATTTT.

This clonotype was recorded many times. Written as DNA, the CDR3 is TGTGCCAGCAGTAAGGGACTAGCGGAAGAGACCCAGTACTTC. It specifies CASSKGLAEETQYF. This chain uses TRBV7-2 with TRBJ2-5; 11 bases line up with TRBD2. The J segment lost 3 bases and the V segment lost 6 bases, leaving 3 bases of the junction unmatched. The CDR3 totals 14 residues. CDR1 and CDR2 from the germline V gene are SGHTA and FQGNSA.

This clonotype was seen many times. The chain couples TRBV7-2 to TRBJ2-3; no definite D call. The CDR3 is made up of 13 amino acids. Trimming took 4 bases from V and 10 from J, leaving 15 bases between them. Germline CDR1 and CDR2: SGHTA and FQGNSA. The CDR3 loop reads CASSSLSGFAQYF. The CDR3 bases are TGTGCCAGCAGCTCCCTTTCAGGCTTTGCGCAGTATTTT.

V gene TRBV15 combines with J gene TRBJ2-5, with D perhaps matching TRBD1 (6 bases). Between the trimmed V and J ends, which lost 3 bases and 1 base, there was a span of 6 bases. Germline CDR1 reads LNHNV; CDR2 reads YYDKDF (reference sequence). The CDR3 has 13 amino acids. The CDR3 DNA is TGTGCCACCAGCAGGGACAGCCAAGAGACCCAGTACTTC. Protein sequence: CATSRDSQETQYF.

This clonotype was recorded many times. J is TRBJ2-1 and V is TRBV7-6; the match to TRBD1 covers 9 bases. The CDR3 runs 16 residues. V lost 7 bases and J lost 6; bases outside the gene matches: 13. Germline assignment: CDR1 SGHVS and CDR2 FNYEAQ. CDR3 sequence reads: CASTPGTGMVGNEQFF. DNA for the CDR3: TGTGCCAGCACCCCCGGGACAGGGATGGTGGGCAATGAGCAGTTCTTC.

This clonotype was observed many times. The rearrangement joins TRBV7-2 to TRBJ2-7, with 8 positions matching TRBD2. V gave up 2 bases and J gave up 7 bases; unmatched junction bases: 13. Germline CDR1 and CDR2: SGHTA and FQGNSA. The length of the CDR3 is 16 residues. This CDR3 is CASSLYPAGAPEEQYF. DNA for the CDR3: TGTGCCAGCAGCTTATACCCAGCGGGAGCCCCAGAGGAGCAGTACTTC.

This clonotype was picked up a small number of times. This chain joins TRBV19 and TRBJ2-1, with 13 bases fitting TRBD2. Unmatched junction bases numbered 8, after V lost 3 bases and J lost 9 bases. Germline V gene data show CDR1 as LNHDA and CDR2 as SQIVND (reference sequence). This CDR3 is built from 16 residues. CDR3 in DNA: TGTGCCAGTAGTATTTTTGGACTAGCGGGAGCTGGTGAGCAGTTCTTC. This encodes CASSIFGLAGAGEQFF.

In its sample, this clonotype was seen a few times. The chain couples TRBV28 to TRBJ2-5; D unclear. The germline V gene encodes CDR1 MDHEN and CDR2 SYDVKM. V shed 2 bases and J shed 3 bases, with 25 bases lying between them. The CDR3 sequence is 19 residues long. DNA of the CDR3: TGTGCCAGCAGTTTACCTCTAAGGGCCTTTGGTCGACGGGAAGAGACCCAGTACTTC. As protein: CASSLPLRAFGRREETQYF.

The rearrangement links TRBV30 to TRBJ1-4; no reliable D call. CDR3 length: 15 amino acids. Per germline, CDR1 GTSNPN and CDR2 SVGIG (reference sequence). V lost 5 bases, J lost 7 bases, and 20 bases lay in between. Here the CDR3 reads CAWYTPGRSGEKLFF. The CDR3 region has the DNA TGTGCCTGGTATACGCCGGGCCGGTCGGGTGAAAAACTGTTTTTT. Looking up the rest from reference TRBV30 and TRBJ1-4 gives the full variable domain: SQTIHQWPATLVQPVGSPLSLECTVEGTSNPNLYWYRQAAGRGLQLLFYSVGIGQISSEVPQNLSASRPQDRQFILSSKKLLLSDSGFYLCAWYTPGRSGEKLFFGSGTQLSVL.

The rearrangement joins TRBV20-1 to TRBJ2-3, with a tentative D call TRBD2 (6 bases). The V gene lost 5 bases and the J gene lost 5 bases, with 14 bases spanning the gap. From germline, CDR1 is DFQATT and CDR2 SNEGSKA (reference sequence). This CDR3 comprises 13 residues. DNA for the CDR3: TGCAGTGCTCCGGGACTCGAGTTAGATACGCAGTATTTT. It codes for CSAPGLELDTQYF.

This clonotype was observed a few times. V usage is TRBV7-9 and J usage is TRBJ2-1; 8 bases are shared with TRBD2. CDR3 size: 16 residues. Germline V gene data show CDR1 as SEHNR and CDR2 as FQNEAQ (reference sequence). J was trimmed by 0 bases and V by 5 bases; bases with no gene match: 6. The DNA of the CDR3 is TGTGCCAGCAGCCCAGATAGCGGGAACTCCTACAATGAGCAGTTCTTC. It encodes CASSPDSGNSYNEQFF.

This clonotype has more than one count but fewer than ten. CDR3 sequence: CASSLEEETEAFF. DNA of the CDR3: TGTGCCAGCAGCCTAGAGGAGGAAACTGAAGCTTTCTTT. The chain has TRBV7-3 and TRBJ1-1; D ambiguous. Germline assignment: CDR1 SGHTA and CDR2 FQGTGA. The ends were cut back, 5 bases at V and 5 bases at J, with 12 bases in the middle. CDR3 length equals 13 residues.

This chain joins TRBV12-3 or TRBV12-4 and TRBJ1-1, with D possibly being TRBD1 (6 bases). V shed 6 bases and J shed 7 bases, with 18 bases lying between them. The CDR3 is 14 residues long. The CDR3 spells CASSSNQGNGEAFF. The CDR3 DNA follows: TGTGCCAGCAGCTCTAACCAGGGGAATGGTGAAGCTTTCTTT.

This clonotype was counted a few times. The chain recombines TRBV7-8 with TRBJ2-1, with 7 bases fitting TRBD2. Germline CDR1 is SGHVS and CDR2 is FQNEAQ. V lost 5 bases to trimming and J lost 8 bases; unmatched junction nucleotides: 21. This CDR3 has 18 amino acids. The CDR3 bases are TGTGCCAGCAGCCCGAAGGGATTGACTAGCTGGGAGTGGGATGAGCAGTTCTTC. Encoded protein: CASSPKGLTSWEWDEQFF.

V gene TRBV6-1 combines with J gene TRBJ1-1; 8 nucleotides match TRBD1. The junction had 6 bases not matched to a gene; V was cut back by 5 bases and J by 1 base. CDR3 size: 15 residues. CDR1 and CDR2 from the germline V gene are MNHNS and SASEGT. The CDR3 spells CASSSGGTGNTEAFF. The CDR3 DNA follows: TGTGCCAGCAGTTCTGGCGGGACAGGGAACACTGAAGCTTTCTTT.